Presented here are 10 T cell receptor beta chains from one specimen sequenced in a study of blood T cell repertoires in COVID-19. Only in-frame clones appear in the TCRdb table, and some are missing; sequencing was by immunoSEQ multiplex PCR. Here the sample spans nearly 15,000 clones, over 75% being singletons. The source material was peripheral blood. The receptors shown here come from a human donor in a cohort sampled during active COVID-19.

This sequence joins TRBV7-2 and TRBJ2-3; D is possibly TRBD2 (6 bases). The CDR3 is 15 residues long. Between the trimmed V and J ends, which lost 5 bases and 2 bases, there was a span of 14 bases. Germline CDR1 SGHTA, CDR2 FQGNSA. CDR3 nucleotides: TGTGCCAGCAGCCCCGGGGGAGCGCCCACAGATACGCAGTATTTT. Translation: CASSPGGAPTDTQYF.

This clone counts as medium-sized. The chain has TRBV2 and TRBJ2-1, with 13 nucleotides matching TRBD2. Germline V gene lookup returns CDR1 SNHLY and CDR2 FYNNEI. The V gene end was trimmed by 5 bases and the J gene end by 4 bases; junction bases not matched to a gene: 8. The CDR3 runs 17 residues. The CDR3 spells CASSYSGLAGVYNEQFF. The CDR3 region has the DNA TGTGCCAGCAGTTATTCCGGACTAGCGGGAGTTTACAATGAGCAGTTCTTC.

On this clone itself: A junction end diverges from the germline sequence, so it may reflect a read error. V gene TRBV28 combines with J gene TRBJ1-2; the match to TRBD1 covers 11 bases. This CDR3 comprises 14 residues. Germline V gene sequence: CDR1 MDHEN, CDR2 SYDVKM. CDR3: CASNSLGTGGNWGF. DNA of the CDR3: TGTGCCAGCAATTCTCTAGGGACAGGGGGGAATTGGGGCTTC.

The chain links TRBV7-9 to TRBJ2-7, with D possibly matching TRBD1 (5 bases). V was trimmed by 5 bases and J by 5 bases, leaving 19 bases between them. The CDR3 runs 15 residues. The V gene's germline CDR1 is SEHNR and CDR2 FQNEAQ (reference sequence). The CDR3 spells CASSPRAGLFNEQYF. In nucleotides, the CDR3 is TGTGCCAGCAGCCCCCGTGCAGGGCTTTTCAACGAGCAGTACTTC.

V is TRBV19 and J is TRBJ2-2; TRBD1 aligns across 8 bases. The germline V gene encodes CDR1 LNHDA and CDR2 SQIVND (reference sequence). This CDR3 comprises 17 residues. V was clipped by 1 base and J by 4 bases; unmatched bases: 8. The CDR3 region has the DNA TGTGCCAGTAGTATAGGAGTGCAGGGGGCTGTCACCGGGGAGCTGTTTTTT. It encodes CASSIGVQGAVTGELFF.

V gene TRBV18 combines with J gene TRBJ2-3; no clear D. Looked up from germline, CDR1 is KGHSH and CDR2 is LQKENI. The CDR3 runs 17 residues. V was trimmed by 2 bases and J by 0 bases, leaving 15 bases between them. The CDR3 DNA sequence: TGTGCCAGCTCACCAAATTCGTGGGCGCCGAGCACAGATACGCAGTATTTT. It encodes CASSPNSWAPSTDTQYF.

This rearrangement joins TRBV10-1 to TRBJ2-7; 7 bases are shared with TRBD1. Germline CDR1 is WNHNN and CDR2 is SYGVQD (reference sequence). J gave up 8 bases and V 2 bases, and 15 bases lay outside the gene matches. The CDR3 totals 16 residues. CDR3 nucleotides: TGCGCCAGCAGTGAGGAGGTTGGGACAGTTCCTCTAAAGCAGTACTTC. As protein: CASSEEVGTVPLKQYF.

This chain joins TRBV5-6 and TRBJ1-1; D gene unclear. The ends were cut back, 2 bases at V and 4 bases at J, with 15 bases in the middle. This CDR3 region has 15 residues. Germline CDR1 SGHDT, CDR2 YYEEEE. CDR3 nucleotides: TGTGCCAGCAGCTTCGGGGTCACAGTCGTCACTGAAGCTTTCTTT. The encoded protein is CASSFGVTVVTEAFF.

The rearrangement joins TRBV5-4 to TRBJ2-3, with 12 bases matching TRBD2. This CDR3 has 16 residues. J was trimmed by 6 bases and V by 2 bases; bases with no gene match: 7. Germline CDR1 reads SGHNT; CDR2 reads YYREEE (reference sequence). DNA of the CDR3: TGTGCCAGCAGCTTTTCTAGCGGGGGGGCCACGGATACGCAGTATTTT. Amino acids: CASSFSSGGATDTQYF.

The chain uses TRBV6-2 or TRBV6-3 and TRBJ2-7, with unresolved D. Trimming shortened V by 0 bases and J by 0 bases, and 12 bases separated the two germline ends. The length of the CDR3 is 16 residues. CDR1 MNHEY and CDR2 SVGEGT come from the germline V gene. The CDR3 region has the DNA TGTGCCAGCAGTTACTCTCCGTCAGGCCTCTCCTACGAGCAGTACTTC. Amino acids: CASSYSPSGLSYEQYF.